This T cell receptor beta chain was recorded in a study of identical twins. TCRdb re-called the 5' RACE reads with MiXCR, one entry per CDR3 protein. The table has 700,000 to 950,000 distinct CDR3 sequences, 10% to 15% seen once; the top ten hold 1.5% to 2%. V lost 3 bases, J lost 5 bases, and 9 bases stayed unmatched. Germline V gives CDR1 SGHRS, CDR2 YFSETQ. CDR3 length: 16 residues. Turning to this clonotype: This may stem from a read error, because a much larger clone lies one nucleotide away.

These data are also associated with another study on yellow fever vaccine responses in identical twins.

The receptor was derived from a woman aged 18-30 years in good health. Sequencing was performed on PBMCs. The genes are TRBV5-1 and TRBJ2-1; 9 bases map to TRBD1. The CDR3 loop reads CASSSLRQGGHNEQFF. The CDR3 DNA sequence: TGCGCCAGCAGCTCGCTTAGACAGGGGGGTCACAATGAGCAGTTCTTC.